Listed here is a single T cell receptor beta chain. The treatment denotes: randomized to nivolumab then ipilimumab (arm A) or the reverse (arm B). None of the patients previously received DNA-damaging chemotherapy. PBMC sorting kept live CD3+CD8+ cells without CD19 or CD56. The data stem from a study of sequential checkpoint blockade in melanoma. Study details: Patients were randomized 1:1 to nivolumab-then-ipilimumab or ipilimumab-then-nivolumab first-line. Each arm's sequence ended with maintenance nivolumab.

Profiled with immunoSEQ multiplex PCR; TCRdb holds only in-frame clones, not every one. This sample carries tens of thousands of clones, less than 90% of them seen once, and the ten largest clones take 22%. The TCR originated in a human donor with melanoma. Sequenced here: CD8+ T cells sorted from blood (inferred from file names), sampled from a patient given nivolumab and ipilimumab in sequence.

CDR3: CASSPGLAGGPGNEQFF. Written as DNA, the CDR3 is TGTGCCAGTAGTCCTGGACTAGCGGGGGGGCCTGGGAATGAGCAGTTCTTC. V gene TRBV19 combines with J gene TRBJ2-1, with 15 bases identical to TRBD2. Germline V CDR1 and CDR2: LNHDA, SQIVND (reference sequence). The CDR3 has 17 amino acids. Unmatched junction bases numbered 9, after V lost 5 bases and J lost 7 bases.